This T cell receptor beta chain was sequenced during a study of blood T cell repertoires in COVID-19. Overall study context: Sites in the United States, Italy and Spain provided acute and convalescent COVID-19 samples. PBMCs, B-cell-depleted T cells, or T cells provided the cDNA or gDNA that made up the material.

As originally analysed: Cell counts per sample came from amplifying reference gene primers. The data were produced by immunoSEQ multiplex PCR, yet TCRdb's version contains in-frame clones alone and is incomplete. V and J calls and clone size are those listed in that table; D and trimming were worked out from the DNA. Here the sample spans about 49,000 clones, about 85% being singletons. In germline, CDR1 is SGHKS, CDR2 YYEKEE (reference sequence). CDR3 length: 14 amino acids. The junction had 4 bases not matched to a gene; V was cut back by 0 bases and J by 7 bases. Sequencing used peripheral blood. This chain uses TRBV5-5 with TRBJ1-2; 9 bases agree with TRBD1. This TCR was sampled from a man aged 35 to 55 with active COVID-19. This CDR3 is CASSLGDRAGGYTF. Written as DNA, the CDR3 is TGTGCCAGCAGCTTGGGGGACAGGGCAGGTGGCTACACCTTC. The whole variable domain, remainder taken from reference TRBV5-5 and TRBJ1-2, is DAGVTQSPTHLIKTRGQQVTLRCSPISGHKSVSWYQQVLGQGPQFIFQYYEKEERGRGNFPDRFSARQFPNYSSELNVNALLLGDSALYLCASSLGDRAGGYTFGSGTRLTVV.